This T cell receptor (beta chain) was profiled in a study of blood T cell repertoires in COVID-19. About the study: Whether acute or convalescent, the COVID-19 samples came from the United States, Italy and Spain. Sample material is recorded as cDNA or gDNA derived from T cells, B-cell-depleted T cells, or PBMCs.

Trimming cost V 6 bases and J 4 bases; bases outside gene matches: 18. Germline loops: CDR1 MNHEY, CDR2 SMNVEV (reference sequence). The CDR3 is 17 residues long. In the original workflow: Reference gene primer amplification gave nucleated cell count estimates. Repertoires were generated with immunoSEQ multiplex PCR, while TCRdb's copy carries only in-frame clones and drops some. V, J and clone size reflect that table, while D and trimming were determined from the DNA. The table shows about 45,000 clones, with around 87% occurring only once. V gene TRBV27 combines with J gene TRBJ2-7; 7 bases fit TRBD2. The clonotype was recovered from a human donor in a cohort sampled during active COVID-19. The sequenced sample consisted of peripheral blood. CDR3 residues: CASRGTGARGGWYEQYF. The CDR3 DNA is TGTGCCAGCAGGGGGACCGGGGCGCGGGGAGGGTGGTACGAGCAGTACTTC.